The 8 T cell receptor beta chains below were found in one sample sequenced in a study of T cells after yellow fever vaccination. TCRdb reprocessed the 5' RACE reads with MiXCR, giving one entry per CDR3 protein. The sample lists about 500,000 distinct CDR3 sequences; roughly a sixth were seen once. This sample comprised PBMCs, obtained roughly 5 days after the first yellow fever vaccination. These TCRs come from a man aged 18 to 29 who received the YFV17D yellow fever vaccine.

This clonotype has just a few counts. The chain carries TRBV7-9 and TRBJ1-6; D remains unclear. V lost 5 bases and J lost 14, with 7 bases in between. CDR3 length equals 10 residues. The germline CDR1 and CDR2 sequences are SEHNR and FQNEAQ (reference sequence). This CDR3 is CASSPWSLHF. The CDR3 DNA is TGTGCCAGCAGCCCCTGGTCCCTCCACTTT.

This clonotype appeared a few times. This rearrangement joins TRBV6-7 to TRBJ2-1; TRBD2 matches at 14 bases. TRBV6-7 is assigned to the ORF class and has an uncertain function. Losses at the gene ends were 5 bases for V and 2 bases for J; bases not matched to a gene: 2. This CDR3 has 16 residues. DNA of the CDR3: TGTGCCAGCAGTGGGACTAGCGGGGGTACCTACAATGAGCAGTTCTTC. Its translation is CASSGTSGGTYNEQFF.

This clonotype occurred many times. CDR3: CASSQTGTNYGYTF. CDR3 in DNA: TGTGCCAGCAGCCAGACAGGGACTAACTATGGCTACACCTTC. This chain links TRBV12-3 or TRBV12-4 with TRBJ1-2, with 7 bases fitting TRBD1. This CDR3 is 14 amino acids long. Germline trimming cut 6 bases from V and 0 bases from J; bases unmatched to any gene: 4.

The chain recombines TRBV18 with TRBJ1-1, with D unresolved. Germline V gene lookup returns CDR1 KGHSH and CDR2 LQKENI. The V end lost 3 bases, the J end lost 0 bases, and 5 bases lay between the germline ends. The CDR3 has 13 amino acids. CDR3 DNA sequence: TGTGCCAGCTCACCGGTATTGAACACTGAAGCTTTCTTT. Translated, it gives CASSPVLNTEAFF.

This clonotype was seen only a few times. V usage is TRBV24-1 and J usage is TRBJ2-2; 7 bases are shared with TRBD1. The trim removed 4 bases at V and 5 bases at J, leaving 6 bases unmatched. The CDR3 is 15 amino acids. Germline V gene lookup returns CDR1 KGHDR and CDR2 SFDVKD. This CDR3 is CATSERQGETGELFF. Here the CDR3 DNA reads TGTGCCACCAGTGAAAGACAGGGAGAGACCGGGGAGCTGTTTTTT.

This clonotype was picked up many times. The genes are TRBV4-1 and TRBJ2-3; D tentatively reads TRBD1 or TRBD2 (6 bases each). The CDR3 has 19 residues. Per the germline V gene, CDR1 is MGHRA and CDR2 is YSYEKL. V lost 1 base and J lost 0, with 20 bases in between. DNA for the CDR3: TGCGCCAGCAGCCAAGCGGGGGCCCGATTTACAGGTAGCACAGATACGCAGTATTTT. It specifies CASSQAGARFTGSTDTQYF.

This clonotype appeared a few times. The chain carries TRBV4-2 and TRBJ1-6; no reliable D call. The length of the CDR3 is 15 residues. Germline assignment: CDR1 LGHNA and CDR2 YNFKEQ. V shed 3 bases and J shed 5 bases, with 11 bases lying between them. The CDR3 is CASSQGGRNNSPLHF. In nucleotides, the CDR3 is TGTGCCAGCAGCCAGGGTGGACGGAATAATTCACCCCTCCACTTT.

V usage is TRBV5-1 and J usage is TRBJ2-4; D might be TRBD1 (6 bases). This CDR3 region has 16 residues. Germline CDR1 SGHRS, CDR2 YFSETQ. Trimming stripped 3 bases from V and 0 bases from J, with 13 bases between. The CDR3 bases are TGCGCCAGCAGCTCAGCAGGGGCTTTAGCCAAAAACATTCAGTACTTC. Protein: CASSSAGALAKNIQYF.